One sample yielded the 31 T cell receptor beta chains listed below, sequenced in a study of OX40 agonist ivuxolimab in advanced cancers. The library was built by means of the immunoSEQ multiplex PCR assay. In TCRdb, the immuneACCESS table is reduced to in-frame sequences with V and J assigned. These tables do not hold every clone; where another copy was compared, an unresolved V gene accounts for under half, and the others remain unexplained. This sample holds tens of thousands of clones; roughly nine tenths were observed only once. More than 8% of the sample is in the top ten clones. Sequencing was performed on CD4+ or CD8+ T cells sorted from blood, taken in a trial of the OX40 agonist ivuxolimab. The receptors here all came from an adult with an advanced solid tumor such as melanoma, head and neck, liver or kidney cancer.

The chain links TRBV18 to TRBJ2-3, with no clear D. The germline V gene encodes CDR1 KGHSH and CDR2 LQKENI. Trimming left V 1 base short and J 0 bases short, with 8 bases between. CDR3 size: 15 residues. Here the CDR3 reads CASSPQQMSTDTQYF. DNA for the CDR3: TGTGCCAGCTCACCACAACAGATGAGCACAGATACGCAGTATTTT. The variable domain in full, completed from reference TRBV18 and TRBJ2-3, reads NAGVMQNPRHLVRRRGQEARLRCSPMKGHSHVYWYRQLPEEGLKFMVYLQKENIIDESGMPKERFSAEFPKEGPSILRIQQVVRGDSAAYFCASSPQQMSTDTQYFGPGTRLTVL.

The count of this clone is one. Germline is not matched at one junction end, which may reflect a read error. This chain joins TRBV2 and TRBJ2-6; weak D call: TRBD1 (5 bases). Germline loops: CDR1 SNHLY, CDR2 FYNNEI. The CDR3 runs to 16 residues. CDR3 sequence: CASTADSPLGANILTF. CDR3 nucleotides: TGTGCCAGCACCGCAGACAGCCCTTTAGGGGCCAACATCCTGACTTTC.

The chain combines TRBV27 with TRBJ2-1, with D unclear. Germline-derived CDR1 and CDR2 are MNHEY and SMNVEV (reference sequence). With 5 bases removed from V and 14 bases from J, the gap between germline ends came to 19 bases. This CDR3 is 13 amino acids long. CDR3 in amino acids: CASSPQARPEEFF. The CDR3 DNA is TGTGCCAGCAGTCCACAAGCACGCCCCGAGGAGTTCTTC.

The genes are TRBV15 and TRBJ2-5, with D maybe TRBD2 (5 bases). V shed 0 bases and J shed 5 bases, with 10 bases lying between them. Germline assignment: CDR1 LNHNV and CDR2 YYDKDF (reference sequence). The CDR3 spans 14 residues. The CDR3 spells CATSREVVAETQYF. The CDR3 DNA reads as TGTGCCACCAGCAGAGAGGTGGTAGCGGAGACCCAGTACTTC. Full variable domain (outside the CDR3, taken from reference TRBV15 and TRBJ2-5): DAMVIQNPRYQVTQFGKPVTLSCSQTLNHNVMYWYQQKSSQAPKLLFHYYDKDFNNEADTPDNFQSRRPNTSFCFLDIRSPGLGDTAMYLCATSREVVAETQYFGPGTRLLVL.

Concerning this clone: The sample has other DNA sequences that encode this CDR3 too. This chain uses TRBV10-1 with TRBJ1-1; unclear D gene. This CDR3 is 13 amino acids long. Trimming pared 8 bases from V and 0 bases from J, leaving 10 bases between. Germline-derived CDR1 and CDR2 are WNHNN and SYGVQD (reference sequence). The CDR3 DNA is TGCGCCAGCGGGAGGTCTATGAACACTGAAGCTTTCTTT. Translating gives CASGRSMNTEAFF.

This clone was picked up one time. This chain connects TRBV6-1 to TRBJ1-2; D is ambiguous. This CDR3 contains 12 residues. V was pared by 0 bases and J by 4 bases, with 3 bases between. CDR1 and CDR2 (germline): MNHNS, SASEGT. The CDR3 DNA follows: TGTGCCAGCAGTGAAGCGCCCTATGGCTACACCTTC. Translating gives CASSEAPYGYTF.

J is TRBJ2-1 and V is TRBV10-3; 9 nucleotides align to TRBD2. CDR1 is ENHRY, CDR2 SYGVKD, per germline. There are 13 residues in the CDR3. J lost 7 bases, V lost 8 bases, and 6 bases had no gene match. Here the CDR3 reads CAIEGLATNEQFF. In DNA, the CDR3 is TGTGCCATCGAAGGACTAGCGACTAATGAGCAGTTCTTC.

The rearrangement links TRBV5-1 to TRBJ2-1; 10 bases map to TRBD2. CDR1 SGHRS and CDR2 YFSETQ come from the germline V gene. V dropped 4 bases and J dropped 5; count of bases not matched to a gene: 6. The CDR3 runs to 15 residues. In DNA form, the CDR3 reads TGCGCCAGCAGCATAACTAGCGGGGTGAACAATGAGCAGTTCTTC. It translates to CASSITSGVNNEQFF. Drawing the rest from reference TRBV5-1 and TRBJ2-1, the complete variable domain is KAGVTQTPRYLIKTRGQQVTLSCSPISGHRSVSWYQQTPGQGLQFLFEYFSETQRNKGNFPGRFSGRQFSNSRSEMNVSTLELGDSALYLCASSITSGVNNEQFFGPGTRLTVL.

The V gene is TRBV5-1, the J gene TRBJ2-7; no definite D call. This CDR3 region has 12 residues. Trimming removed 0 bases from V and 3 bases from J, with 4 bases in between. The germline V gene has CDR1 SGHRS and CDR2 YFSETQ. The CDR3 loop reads CASSLDLYEQYF. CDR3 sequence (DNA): TGCGCCAGCAGCTTGGATCTCTACGAGCAGTACTTC.

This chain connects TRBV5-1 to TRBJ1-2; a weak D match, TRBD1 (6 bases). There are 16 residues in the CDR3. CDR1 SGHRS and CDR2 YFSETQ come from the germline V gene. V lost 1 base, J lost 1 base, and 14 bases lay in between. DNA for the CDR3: TGCGCCAGCAGCTTGACAGGGACTAGCAGTAACTATGGCTACACCTTC. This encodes CASSLTGTSSNYGYTF.

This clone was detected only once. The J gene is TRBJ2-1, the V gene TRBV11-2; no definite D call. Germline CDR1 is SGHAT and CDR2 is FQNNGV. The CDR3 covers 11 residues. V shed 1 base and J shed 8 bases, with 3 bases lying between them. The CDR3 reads CASSLVDEQFF. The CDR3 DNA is TGTGCCAGCAGCTTAGTGGATGAGCAGTTCTTC.

The CDR3 DNA is TGTGCCAGCAGCCCCCCGAATCGGACAGGGGATGGCAATCAGCCCCAGCATTTT. Protein: CASSPPNRTGDGNQPQHF. This chain connects TRBV5-4 to TRBJ1-5; 9 bases are shared with TRBD1. Germline V CDR1 and CDR2: SGHNT, YYREEE (reference sequence). J lost 2 bases, V lost 4 bases, and 13 bases had no gene match. The CDR3 spans 18 residues.

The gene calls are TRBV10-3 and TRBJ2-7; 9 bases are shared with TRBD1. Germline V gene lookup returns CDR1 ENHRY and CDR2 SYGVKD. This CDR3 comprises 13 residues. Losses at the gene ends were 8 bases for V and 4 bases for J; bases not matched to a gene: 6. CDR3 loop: CAILGTGRYEQYF. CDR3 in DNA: TGTGCCATCTTGGGGACAGGGCGGTACGAGCAGTACTTC.

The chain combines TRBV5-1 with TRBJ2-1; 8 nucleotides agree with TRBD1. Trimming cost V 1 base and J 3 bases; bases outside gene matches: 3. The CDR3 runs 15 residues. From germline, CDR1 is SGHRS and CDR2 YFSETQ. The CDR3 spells CASSLTGGNYNEQFF. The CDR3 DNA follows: TGCGCCAGCAGCTTGACAGGGGGGAACTACAATGAGCAGTTCTTC.

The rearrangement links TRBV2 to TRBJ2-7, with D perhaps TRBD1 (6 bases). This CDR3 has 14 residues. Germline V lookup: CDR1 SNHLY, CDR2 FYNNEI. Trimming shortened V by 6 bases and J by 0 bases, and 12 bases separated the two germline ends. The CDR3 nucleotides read TGTGCCAGCAGAGCCGGGACACACTCCTACGAGCAGTACTTC. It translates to CASRAGTHSYEQYF.

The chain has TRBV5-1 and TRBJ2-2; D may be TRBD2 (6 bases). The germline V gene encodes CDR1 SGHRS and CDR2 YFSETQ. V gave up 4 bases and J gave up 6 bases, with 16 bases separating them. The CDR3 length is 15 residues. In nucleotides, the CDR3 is TGCGCCAGCAGCGACCCTTCGACGGGAGCCGGGGAGCTGTTTTTT. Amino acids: CASSDPSTGAGELFF. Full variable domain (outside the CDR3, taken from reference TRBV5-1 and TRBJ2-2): KAGVTQTPRYLIKTRGQQVTLSCSPISGHRSVSWYQQTPGQGLQFLFEYFSETQRNKGNFPGRFSGRQFSNSRSEMNVSTLELGDSALYLCASSDPSTGAGELFFGEGSRLTVL.

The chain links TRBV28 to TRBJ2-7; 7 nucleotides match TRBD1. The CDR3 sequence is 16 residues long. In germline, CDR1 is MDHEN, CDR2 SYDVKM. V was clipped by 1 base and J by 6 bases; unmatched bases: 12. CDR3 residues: CASSLFTGTDVSEQYF. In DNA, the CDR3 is TGTGCCAGCAGTTTATTCACCGGGACAGATGTCAGCGAGCAGTACTTC. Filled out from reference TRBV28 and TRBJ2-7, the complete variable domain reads DVKVTQSSRYLVKRTGEKVFLECVQDMDHENMFWYRQDPGLGLRLIYFSYDVKMKEKGDIPEGYSVSREKKERFSLILESASTNQTSMYLCASSLFTGTDVSEQYFGPGTRLTVT.

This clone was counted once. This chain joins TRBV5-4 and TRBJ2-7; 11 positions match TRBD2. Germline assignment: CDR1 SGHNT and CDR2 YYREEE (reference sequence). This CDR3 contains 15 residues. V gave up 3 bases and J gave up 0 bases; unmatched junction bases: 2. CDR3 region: CASSSGLADSYEQYF. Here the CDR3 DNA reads TGTGCCAGCAGCTCGGGACTAGCGGACTCCTACGAGCAGTACTTC.

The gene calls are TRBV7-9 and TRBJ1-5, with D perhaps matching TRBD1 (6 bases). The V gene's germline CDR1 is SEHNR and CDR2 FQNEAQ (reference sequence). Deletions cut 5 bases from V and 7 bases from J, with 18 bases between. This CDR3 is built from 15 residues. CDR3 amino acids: CASSLQGGAEQPQHF. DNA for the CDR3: TGTGCCAGCAGCCTCCAAGGGGGGGCCGAACAGCCCCAGCATTTT.

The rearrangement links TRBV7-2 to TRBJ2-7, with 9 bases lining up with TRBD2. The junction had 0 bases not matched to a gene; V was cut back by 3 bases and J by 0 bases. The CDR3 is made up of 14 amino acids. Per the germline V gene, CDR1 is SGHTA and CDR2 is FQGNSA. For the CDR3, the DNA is TGTGCCAGCAGCTTTAGCGGGAGCTCCTACGAGCAGTACTTC. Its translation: CASSFSGSSYEQYF.

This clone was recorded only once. CDR3 residues: CASSRLAGRYEQFF. The CDR3 DNA sequence: TGTGCCAGCAGCCGACTAGCGGGACGATATGAGCAGTTCTTC. The chain combines TRBV11-2 with TRBJ2-1; TRBD2 matches 11 bases. The germline V gene encodes CDR1 SGHAT and CDR2 FQNNGV. The CDR3 covers 14 residues. Trimming at V came to 5 bases and at J to 8 bases, leaving 5 bases not matched to a gene. The full variable domain, in which reference TRBV11-2 and TRBJ2-1 provide the parts outside the CDR3, is EAGVAQSPRYKIIEKRQSVAFWCNPISGHATLYWYQQILGQGPKLLIQFQNNGVVDDSQLPKDRFSAERLKGVDSTLKIQPAKLEDSAVYLCASSRLAGRYEQFFGPGTRLTVL.

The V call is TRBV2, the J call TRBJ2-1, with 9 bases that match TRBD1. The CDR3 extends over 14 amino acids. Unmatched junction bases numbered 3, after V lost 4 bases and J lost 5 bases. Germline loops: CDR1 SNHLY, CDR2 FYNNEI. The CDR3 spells CASSVDRGDNEQFF. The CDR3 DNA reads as TGTGCCAGCAGTGTGGACAGGGGAGACAATGAGCAGTTCTTC.

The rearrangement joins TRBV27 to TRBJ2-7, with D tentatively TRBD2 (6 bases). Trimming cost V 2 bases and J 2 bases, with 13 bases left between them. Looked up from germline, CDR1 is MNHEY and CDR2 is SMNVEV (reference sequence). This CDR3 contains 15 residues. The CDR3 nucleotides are TGTGCCAGCAGTTTAGTGGGAGGTTCAACCTACGAGCAGTACTTC. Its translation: CASSLVGGSTYEQYF.

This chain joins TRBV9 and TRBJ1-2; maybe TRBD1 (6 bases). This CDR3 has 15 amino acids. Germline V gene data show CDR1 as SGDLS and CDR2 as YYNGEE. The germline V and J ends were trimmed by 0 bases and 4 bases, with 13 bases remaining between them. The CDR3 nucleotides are TGTGCCAGCAGCGTAGCTGAGGGGGGGATCTATGGCTACACCTTC. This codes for CASSVAEGGIYGYTF.

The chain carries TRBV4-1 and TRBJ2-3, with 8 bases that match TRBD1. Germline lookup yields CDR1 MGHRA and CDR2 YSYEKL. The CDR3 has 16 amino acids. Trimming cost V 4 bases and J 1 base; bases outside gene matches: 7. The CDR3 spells CASSLAGTGGTDTQYF. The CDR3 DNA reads TGCGCCAGCAGCCTGGCCGGGACAGGAGGCACAGATACGCAGTATTTT.

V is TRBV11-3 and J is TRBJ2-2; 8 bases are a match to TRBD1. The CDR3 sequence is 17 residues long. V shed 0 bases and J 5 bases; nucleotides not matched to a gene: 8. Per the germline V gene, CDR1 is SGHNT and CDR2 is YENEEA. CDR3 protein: CASSLDGDRGGTGELFF. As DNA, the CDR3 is TGTGCCAGCAGCTTAGACGGCGACAGGGGCGGGACCGGGGAGCTGTTTTTT.

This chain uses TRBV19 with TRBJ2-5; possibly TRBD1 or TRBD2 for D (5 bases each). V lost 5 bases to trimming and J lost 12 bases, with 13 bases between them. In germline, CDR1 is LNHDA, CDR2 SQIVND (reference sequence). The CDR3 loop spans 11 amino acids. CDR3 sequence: CASSVGREEYF. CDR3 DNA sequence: TGTGCCAGTAGTGTGGGACGAGAGGAGTACTTC.

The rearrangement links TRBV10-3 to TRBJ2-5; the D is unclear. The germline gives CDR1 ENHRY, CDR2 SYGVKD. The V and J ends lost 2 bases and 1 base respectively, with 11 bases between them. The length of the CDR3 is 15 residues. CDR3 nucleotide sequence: TGTGCCATCAGTGAGGGGCAGCCATCCCAAGAGACCCAGTACTTC. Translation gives CAISEGQPSQETQYF.

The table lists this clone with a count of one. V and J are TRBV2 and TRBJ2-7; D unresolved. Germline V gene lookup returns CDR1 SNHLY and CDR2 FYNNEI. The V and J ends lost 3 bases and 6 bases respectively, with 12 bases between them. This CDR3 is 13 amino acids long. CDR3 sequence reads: CASSDRRKGEQYF. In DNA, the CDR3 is TGTGCCAGCAGTGATAGAAGGAAAGGCGAGCAGTACTTC.

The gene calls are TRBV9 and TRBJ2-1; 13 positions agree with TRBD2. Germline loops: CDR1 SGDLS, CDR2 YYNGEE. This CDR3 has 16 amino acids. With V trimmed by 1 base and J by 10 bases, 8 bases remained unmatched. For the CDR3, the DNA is TGTGCCAGCAGCGTAACTAGCGGGGGGGCCCAGGGCGAGCAGTTCTTC. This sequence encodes CASSVTSGGAQGEQFF. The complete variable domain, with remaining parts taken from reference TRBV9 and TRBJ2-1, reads DSGVTQTPKHLITATGQRVTLRCSPRSGDLSVYWYQQSLDQGLQFLIQYYNGEERAKGNILERFSAQQFPDLHSELNLSSLELGDSALYFCASSVTSGGAQGEQFFGPGTRLTVL.

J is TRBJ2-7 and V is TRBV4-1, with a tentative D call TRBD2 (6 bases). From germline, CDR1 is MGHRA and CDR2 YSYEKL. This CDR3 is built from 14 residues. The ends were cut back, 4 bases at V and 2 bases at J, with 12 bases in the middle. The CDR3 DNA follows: TGCGCCAGCAGCCGATCTAGCGCCACCTACGAGCAGTACTTC. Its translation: CASSRSSATYEQYF.